This T cell receptor beta chain was recorded in a study of T cells after yellow fever vaccination. On this clonotype itself: Its matching antigen is unknown.

This CDR3 contains 15 residues. Germline loops: CDR1 MNHEY, CDR2 SVGAGI. The germline V and J ends were trimmed by 6 bases and 2 bases, with 11 bases remaining between them. General study results and limits: Abundant clonotypes from the bulk population could contaminate FACS-sorted repertoires.

By 5'RACE template switching, TCR cDNA was produced, with a universal primer site and UMIs added in the process. TCRdb called the 5' RACE reads again in MiXCR, with one record for every CDR3 protein. The profile covers some 300,000 distinct CDR3 sequences, with around 9.3% appearing a single time and around 3.4% taken by the ten largest. V usage is TRBV6-5 and J usage is TRBJ2-6; perhaps TRBD1 as D (6 bases). This receptor was identified in a man aged 18 to 30 who received the YFV17D yellow fever vaccine. The starting material was CD4+ T cells sorted from PBMCs, obtained 5 days after the yellow fever booster vaccination. The CDR3 is CASSLRGAGANVLTF. Written as DNA, the CDR3 is TGTGCCAGCAGCCTCAGGGGTGCTGGGGCCAACGTCCTGACTTTC.